This TCR beta chain was recovered during a study of cytomegalovirus exposure and HLA in healthy donors. The sample holds one count of this clone. Its antigen is not known. The study ran its PCR with 60 Vbeta and 13 Jbeta primers. Libraries were prepared by immunoSEQ multiplex PCR; TCRdb keeps only in-frame clonotypes and omits some of them. There are roughly 180,000 clones in the sample; about 77% occur only once, and 5% to 6% lies in the top ten. Study-level points and caveats: Indistinguishable V segments, including TRBV6-2 and TRBV6-3, were excluded. In vitro data verified three CMV-associated chains as specific for CMV antigens.

Germline V gives CDR1 SGHAT, CDR2 FQNNGV. Trimming removed 5 bases from V and 3 bases from J, with 14 bases in between. The CDR3 has 15 residues. Sequencing was performed on PBMCs. The J gene is TRBJ1-5, the V gene TRBV11-2; a weak D match, TRBD1 (5 bases). This TCR derives from a woman between 25 and 40 years old in good health and CMV-seropositive. The DNA for the CDR3 is TGTGCCAGCAGCCGCGACAGTTTCCACAATCAGCCCCAGCATTTT. It codes for CASSRDSFHNQPQHF.